The clone carrying this T cell receptor beta chain appeared a few times. No antigen is known for it. The V and J ends lost 6 bases and 5 bases, in that order; junction bases with no gene match: 11. Germline V lookup: CDR1 ENHRY, CDR2 SYGVKD. CDR3 size: 16 residues. This sample was included in a study of identical twins. Study-wide findings and caveats: Cross-sectional statistical analysis was relied on for the conclusions, without the same donors being followed.

TCRdb redid the calling of the 5' RACE reads with MiXCR, one entry per CDR3 protein. The sample contains 700,000 to 950,000 distinct CDR3 sequences, about 12% of which appear only once. These records were also assigned to another study, of yellow fever vaccine responses in identical twins.

The specimen was PBMCs. The clonotype was recovered from a woman in her late teens or twenties in good health. V and J are TRBV10-3 and TRBJ2-1; 9 bases are a match to TRBD2. CDR3 in amino acids: CAIRGLAGEGDNEQFF. CDR3 sequence (DNA): TGTGCCATCAGGGGATTAGCGGGAGAGGGGGACAATGAGCAGTTCTTC.